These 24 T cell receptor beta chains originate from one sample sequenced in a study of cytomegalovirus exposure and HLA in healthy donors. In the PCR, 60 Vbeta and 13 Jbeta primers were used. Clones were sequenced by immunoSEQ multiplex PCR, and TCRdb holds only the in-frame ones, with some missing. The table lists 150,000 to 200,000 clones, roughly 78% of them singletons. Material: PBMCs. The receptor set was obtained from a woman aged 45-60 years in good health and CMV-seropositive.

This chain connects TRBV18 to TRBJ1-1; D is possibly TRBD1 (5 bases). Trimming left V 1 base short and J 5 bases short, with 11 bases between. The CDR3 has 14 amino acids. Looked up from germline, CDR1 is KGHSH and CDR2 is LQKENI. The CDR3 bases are TGTGCCAGCTCACCACTATGGGGCGGAACTGAAGCTTTCTTT. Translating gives CASSPLWGGTEAFF. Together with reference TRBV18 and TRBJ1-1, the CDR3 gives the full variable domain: NAGVMQNPRHLVRRRGQEARLRCSPMKGHSHVYWYRQLPEEGLKFMVYLQKENIIDESGMPKERFSAEFPKEGPSILRIQQVVRGDSAAYFCASSPLWGGTEAFFGQGTRLTVV.

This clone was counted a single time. DNA for the CDR3: TGTGCCAGCGGACAGAGCTCCTACGAGCAGTACTTC. Its protein is CASGQSSYEQYF. This rearrangement joins TRBV19 to TRBJ2-7; a possible D gene is TRBD1 (6 bases). CDR1 LNHDA and CDR2 SQIVND come from the germline V gene (reference sequence). Trimming left V 9 bases short and J 0 bases short, with 9 bases between. The CDR3 runs to 12 residues.

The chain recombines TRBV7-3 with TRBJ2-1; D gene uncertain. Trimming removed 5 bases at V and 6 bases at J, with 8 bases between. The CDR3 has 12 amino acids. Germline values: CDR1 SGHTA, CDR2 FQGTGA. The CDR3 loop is CASSPVLNEQFF. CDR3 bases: TGTGCCAGCAGCCCGGTGCTCAATGAGCAGTTCTTC.

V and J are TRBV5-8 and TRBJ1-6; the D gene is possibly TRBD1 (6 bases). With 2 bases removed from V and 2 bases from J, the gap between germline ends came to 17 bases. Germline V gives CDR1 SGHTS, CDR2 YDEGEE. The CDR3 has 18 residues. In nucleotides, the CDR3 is TGTGCCAGCAGCTTTGGTACAGGGCTTGGGGCCTATAATTCACCCCTCCACTTT. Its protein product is CASSFGTGLGAYNSPLHF.

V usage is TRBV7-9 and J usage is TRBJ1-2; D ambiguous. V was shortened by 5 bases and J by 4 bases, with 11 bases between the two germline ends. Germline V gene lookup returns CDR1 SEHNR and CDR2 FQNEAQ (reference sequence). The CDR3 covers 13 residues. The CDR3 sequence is CASSPLGPYGYTF. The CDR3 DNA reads TGTGCCAGCAGCCCACTAGGGCCCTATGGCTACACCTTC.

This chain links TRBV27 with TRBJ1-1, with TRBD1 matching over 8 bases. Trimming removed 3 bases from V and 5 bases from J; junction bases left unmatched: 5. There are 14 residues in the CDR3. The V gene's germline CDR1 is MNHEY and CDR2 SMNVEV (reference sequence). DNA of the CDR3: TGTGCCAGCAGTTTTCTAGACAGGGGAACTGAAGCTTTCTTT. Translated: CASSFLDRGTEAFF.

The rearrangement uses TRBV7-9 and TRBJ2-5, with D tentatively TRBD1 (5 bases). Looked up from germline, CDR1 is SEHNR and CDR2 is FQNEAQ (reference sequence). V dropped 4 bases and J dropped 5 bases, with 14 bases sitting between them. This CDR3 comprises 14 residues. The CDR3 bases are TGTGCCAGCAGCTCAGAACCAAACAGGGAGACCCAGTACTTC. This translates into CASSSEPNRETQYF.

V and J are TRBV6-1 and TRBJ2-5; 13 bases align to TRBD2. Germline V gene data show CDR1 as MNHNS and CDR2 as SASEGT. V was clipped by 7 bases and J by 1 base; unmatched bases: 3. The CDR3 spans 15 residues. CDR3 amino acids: CASTRLAGGQETQYF. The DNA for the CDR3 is TGTGCCAGCACCCGACTAGCGGGGGGCCAAGAGACCCAGTACTTC.

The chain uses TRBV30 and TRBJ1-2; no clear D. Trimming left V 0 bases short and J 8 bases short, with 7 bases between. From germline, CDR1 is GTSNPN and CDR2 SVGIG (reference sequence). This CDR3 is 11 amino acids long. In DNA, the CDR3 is TGTGCCTGGAGTGTACTCAGGGGCTACACCTTC. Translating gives CAWSVLRGYTF.

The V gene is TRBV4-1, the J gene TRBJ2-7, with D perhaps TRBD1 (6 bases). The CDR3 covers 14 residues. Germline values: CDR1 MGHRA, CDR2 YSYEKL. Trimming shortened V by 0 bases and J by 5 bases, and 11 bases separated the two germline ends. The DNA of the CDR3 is TGCGCCAGCAGCCAAGAAGTACAGGGCAACGAGCAGTACTTC. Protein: CASSQEVQGNEQYF.

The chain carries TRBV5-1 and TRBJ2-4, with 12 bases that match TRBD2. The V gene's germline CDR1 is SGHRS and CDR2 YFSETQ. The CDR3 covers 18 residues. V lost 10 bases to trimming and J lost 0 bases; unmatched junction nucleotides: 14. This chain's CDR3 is CAGVPSGGVPQAKNIQYF. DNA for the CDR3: TGCGCCGGGGTTCCTAGCGGGGGGGTTCCCCAAGCCAAAAACATTCAGTACTTC. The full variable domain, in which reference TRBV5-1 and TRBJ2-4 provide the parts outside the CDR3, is KAGVTQTPRYLIKTRGQQVTLSCSPISGHRSVSWYQQTPGQGLQFLFEYFSETQRNKGNFPGRFSGRQFSNSRSEMNVSTLELGDSALYLCAGVPSGGVPQAKNIQYFGAGTRLSVL.

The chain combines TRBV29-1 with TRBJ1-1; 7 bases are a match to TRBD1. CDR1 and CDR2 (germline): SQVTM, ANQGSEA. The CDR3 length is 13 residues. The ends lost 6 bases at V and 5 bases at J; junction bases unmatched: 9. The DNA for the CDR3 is TGCAGCGTACCGGGACAGAGCCCGACTGAAGCTTTCTTT. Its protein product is CSVPGQSPTEAFF.

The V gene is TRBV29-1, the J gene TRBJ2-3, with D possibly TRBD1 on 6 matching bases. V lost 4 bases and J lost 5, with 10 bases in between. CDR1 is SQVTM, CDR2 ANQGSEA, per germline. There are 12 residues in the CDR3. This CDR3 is CSVVVQGDTQYF. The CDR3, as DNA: TGCAGCGTTGTTGTACAGGGAGATACGCAGTATTTT.

CDR3 nucleotide sequence: TGTGCCAGCAGCTTGATTCGTGCAGTGAGCAATCAGCCCCAGCATTTT. It is translated as CASSLIRAVSNQPQHF. The chain carries TRBV5-5 and TRBJ1-5; no clear D. In germline, CDR1 is SGHKS, CDR2 YYEKEE (reference sequence). The length of the CDR3 is 16 residues. The V and J ends lost 1 base and 1 base respectively, with 12 bases between them. The full variable domain, with the rest looked up from reference TRBV5-5 and TRBJ1-5, is DAGVTQSPTHLIKTRGQQVTLRCSPISGHKSVSWYQQVLGQGPQFIFQYYEKEERGRGNFPDRFSARQFPNYSSELNVNALLLGDSALYLCASSLIRAVSNQPQHFGDGTRLSIL.

The CDR3 loop reads CASSPRLAGPLDTQYF. CDR3 bases: TGTGCCAGCAGTCCGCGACTAGCGGGCCCCCTGGATACGCAGTATTTT. The rearrangement uses TRBV27 and TRBJ2-3, with TRBD2 identical over 10 bases. CDR1 is MNHEY, CDR2 SMNVEV, per germline (reference sequence). V trimming: 5 bases; J trimming: 6 bases; junction bases outside the gene matches: 11. The CDR3 runs 16 residues.

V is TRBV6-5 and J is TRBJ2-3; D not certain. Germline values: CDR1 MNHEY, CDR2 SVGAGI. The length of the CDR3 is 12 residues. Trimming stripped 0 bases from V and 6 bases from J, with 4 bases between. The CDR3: CASSYSEDTQYF. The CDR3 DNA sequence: TGTGCCAGCAGTTACTCGGAGGATACGCAGTATTTT.

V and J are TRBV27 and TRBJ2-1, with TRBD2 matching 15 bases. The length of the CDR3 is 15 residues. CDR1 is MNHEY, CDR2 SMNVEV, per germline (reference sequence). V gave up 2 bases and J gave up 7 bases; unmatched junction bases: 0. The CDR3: CASSLGTSGGNEQFF. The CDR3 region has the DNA TGTGCCAGCAGTTTAGGGACTAGCGGGGGGAATGAGCAGTTCTTC.

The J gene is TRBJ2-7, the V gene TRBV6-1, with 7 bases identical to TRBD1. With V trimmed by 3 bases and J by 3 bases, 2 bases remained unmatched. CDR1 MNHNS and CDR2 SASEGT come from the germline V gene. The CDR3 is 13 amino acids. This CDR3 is CASSEGQIYEQYF. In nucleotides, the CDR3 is TGTGCCAGCAGTGAGGGACAGATCTACGAGCAGTACTTC.

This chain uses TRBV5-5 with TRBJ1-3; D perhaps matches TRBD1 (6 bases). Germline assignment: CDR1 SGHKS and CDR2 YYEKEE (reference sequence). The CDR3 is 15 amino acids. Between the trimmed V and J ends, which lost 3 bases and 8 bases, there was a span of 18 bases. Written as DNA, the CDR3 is TGTGCCAGCAGCTCCGAGACAGGCTATGGTTACACCATATATTTT. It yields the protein CASSSETGYGYTIYF. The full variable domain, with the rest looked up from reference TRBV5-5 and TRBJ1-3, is DAGVTQSPTHLIKTRGQQVTLRCSPISGHKSVSWYQQVLGQGPQFIFQYYEKEERGRGNFPDRFSARQFPNYSSELNVNALLLGDSALYLCASSSETGYGYTIYFGEGSWLTVV.

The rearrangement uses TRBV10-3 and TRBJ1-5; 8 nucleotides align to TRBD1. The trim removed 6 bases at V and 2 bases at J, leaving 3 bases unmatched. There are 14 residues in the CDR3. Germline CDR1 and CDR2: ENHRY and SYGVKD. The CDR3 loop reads CAIRQGDGNQPQHF. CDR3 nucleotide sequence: TGTGCCATCAGACAGGGGGACGGCAATCAGCCCCAGCATTTT.

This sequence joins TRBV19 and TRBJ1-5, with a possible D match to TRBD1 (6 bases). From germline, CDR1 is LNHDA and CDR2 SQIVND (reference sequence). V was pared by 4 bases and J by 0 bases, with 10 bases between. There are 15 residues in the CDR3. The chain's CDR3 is CASSTGQSSNQPQHF. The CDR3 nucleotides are TGTGCCAGTAGTACCGGACAGTCTAGCAATCAGCCCCAGCATTTT. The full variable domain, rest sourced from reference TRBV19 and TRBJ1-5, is DGGITQSPKYLFRKEGQNVTLSCEQNLNHDAMYWYRQDPGQGLRLIYYSQIVNDFQKGDIAEGYSVSREKKESFPLTVTSAQKNPTAFYLCASSTGQSSNQPQHFGDGTRLSIL.

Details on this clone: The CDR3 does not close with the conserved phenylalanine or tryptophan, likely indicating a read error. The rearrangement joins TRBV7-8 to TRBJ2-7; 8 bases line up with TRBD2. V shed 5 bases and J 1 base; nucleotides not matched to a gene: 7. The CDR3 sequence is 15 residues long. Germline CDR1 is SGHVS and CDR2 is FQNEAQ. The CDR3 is CASSRRGGASYEQYL. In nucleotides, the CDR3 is TGTGCCAGCAGCCGCCGGGGGGGCGCTTCCTACGAGCAGTACCTC.

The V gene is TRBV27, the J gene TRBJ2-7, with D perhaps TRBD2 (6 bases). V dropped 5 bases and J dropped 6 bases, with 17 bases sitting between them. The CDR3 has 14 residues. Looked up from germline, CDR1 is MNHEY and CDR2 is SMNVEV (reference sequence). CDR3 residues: CASSPVGGGSEQYF. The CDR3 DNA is TGTGCCAGCAGTCCGGTGGGGGGAGGATCCGAGCAGTACTTC.

The CDR3 DNA sequence: TGTGCCAGCAGTATTAGGGCAGGGTATCACGAGCAGTACTTC. Residues: CASSIRAGYHEQYF. The genes are TRBV27 and TRBJ2-5, with a tentative D call TRBD1 (5 bases). Matching the DNA end better, TRBJ2-7 makes the J call doubtful. The CDR3 runs to 14 residues. Germline V gene lookup returns CDR1 MNHEY and CDR2 SMNVEV (reference sequence).